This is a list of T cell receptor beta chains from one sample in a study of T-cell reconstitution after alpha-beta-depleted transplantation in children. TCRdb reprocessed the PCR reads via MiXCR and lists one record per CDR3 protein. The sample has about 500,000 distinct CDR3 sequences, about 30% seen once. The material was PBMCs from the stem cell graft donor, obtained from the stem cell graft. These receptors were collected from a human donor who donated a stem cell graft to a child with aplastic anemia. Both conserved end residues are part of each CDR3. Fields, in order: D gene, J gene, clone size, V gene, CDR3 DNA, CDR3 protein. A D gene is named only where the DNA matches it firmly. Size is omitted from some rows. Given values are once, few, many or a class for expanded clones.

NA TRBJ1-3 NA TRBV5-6 TGTGCCAGCAGCTTGGAAGTGCCCCTCTCTGGAAACACCATATATTTT CASSLEVPLSGNTIYF
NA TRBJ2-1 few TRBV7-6 TGTGCCAGCAGCTACCCTGGAGATACCTACAATGAGCAGTTCTTC CASSYPGDTYNEQFF
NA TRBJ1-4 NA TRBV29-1 TGCAGCGTTGAGGGGGCGACTAATGAAAAACTGTTTTTT CSVEGATNEKLFF
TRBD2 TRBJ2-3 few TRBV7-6 TGTGCCAGCAGCACGGGACTAGCGGCCACAGATACGCAGTATTTT CASSTGLAATDTQYF
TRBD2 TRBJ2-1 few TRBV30 TGTGCCTGGAGTGGAGCGGGATCCGAGCAGTTCTTC CAWSGAGSEQFF
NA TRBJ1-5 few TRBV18 TGTGCCAGCTCACCCACAAGGGATAGCAATCAGCCCCAGCATTTT CASSPTRDSNQPQHF
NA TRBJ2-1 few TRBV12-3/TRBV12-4 TGTGCCAGCAGTTCGACTGGCCTCATGGAGCAGTTCTTC CASSSTGLMEQFF
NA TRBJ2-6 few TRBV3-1 TGTGCCAGCAGCCAAGATCTCAACACCTTCTCTGGGGCCAACGTCCTGACTTTC CASSQDLNTFSGANVLTF
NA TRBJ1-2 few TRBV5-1 TGCGCCAGCAGCTATTTCCAAAGCGGGAACTATGGCTACACCTTC CASSYFQSGNYGYTF
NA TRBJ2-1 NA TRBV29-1 TGCAGCTCTGAGGGGCTAGGTGACTACAATGAGCAGTTCTTC CSSEGLGDYNEQFF
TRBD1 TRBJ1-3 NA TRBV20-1 TGCAGTGCTAGAGGACAGGGATACGGAAACACCATATATTTT CSARGQGYGNTIYF
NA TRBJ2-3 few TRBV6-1 TGTGCCAGCAGGCTGGGGGCGGTCACAGATACGCAGTATTTT CASRLGAVTDTQYF
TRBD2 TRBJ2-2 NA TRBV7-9 TGTGCCAGCAGCTCCAGGACTAGCGGGAGGTTCGCCGGGGAGCTGTTTTTT CASSSRTSGRFAGELFF
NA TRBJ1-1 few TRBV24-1 TGTGCCACCAGTGACCCTGGTCGCAACACTGAAGCTTTCTTT CATSDPGRNTEAFF
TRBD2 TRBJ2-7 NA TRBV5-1 TGCGCCAGCAGCTTGGAACTAGCGGGCAGGGAGCAGTACTTC CASSLELAGREQYF
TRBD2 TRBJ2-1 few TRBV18 TGTGCCAGCTCACCTAGCGGGGCGGCAGGAGGCAATGAGCAGTTCTTC CASSPSGAAGGNEQFF
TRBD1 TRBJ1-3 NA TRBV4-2 TGTGCCAGCAGCCCGTGGACAGGGACGGCTGGAAACACCATATATTTT CASSPWTGTAGNTIYF
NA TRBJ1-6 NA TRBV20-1 TGCAGTGCTAGAGGATTCGACTCTTGGGCACCCCTCCACTTT CSARGFDSWAPLHF
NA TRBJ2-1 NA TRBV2 TGTGCCAGCAGTGAAGGGACTTTGGGGACCAATGAGCAGTTCTTC CASSEGTLGTNEQFF
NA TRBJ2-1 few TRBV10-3 TGTGCCATCAGTGAGTCGGGGCCCGGATTACGCGGCAATGAGCAGTTCTTC CAISESGPGLRGNEQFF
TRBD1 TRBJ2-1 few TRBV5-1 TGCGCCAGCAGCTGGACAGGGGTCTATGAGCAGTTCTTC CASSWTGVYEQFF
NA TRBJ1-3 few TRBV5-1 TGCGCCAGCAGCCCATCCAGCTCTGGAAACACCATATATTTT CASSPSSSGNTIYF
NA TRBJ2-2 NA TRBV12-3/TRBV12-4 TGTGCCAGCAGTGCCCGCCTCGGTGGGAACACCGTAACCGGGGAGCTGTTTTTT CASSARLGGNTVTGELFF
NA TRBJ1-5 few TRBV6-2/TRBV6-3 TGTGCCAGCAGTTACTCGACAGCGAGTCAGCCCCAGCATTTT CASSYSTASQPQHF
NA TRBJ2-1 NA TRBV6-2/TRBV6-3 TGTGCCACCGGCAGGATCACCTACAATGAGCAGTTCTTC CATGRITYNEQFF
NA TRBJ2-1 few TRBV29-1 TGCAGCGTTGGGGTGGTTTGGGGAAGGAGAAATGAGCAGTTCTTC CSVGVVWGRRNEQFF
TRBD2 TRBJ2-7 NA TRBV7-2 TGTGCCAGCAGCCCCGGACTAGCGGGAGGGCCGAAGGAGCAGTACTTC CASSPGLAGGPKEQYF
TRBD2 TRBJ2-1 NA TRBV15 TGTGCCACCAGCAGAGGCCTGACTAGCGGGAGGGCCTACAATGAGCAGTTCTTC CATSRGLTSGRAYNEQFF
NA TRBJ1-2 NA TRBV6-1 TGTGCCAGCAGGGTGACTGAGAACTATGGCTACACCTTC CASRVTENYGYTF
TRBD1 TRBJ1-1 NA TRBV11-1 TGTGCCAGCAGCTCGAACTTAAACCAGGGGGGAGGGAACACTGAAGCTTTCTTT CASSSNLNQGGGNTEAFF
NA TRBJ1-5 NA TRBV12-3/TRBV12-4 TGTGCCAGCAGTACCGAGACAGGTCATCAGCCCCAGCATTTT CASSTETGHQPQHF
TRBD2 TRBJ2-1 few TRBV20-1 TGCAGTGCCTCGCCCTCTAGCGGTGAGCAGTTCTTC CSASPSSGEQFF
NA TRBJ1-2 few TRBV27 TGTGCCAGCAGTTTAGGGGGAGGGCATGGCTACACCTTC CASSLGGGHGYTF
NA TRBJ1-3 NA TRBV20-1 TGCAGTGCTGATGGGGGCCGAGAAAGGACTGGAAACACCATATATTTT CSADGGRERTGNTIYF
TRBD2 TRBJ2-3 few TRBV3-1 TGTGCCAGCGGAAGAACTAGCGGGAGTAAGGATACGCAGTATTTT CASGRTSGSKDTQYF
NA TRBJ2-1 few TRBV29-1 TGCAGCGTTGATAGGCAGGTCTACAATGAGCAGTTCTTC CSVDRQVYNEQFF
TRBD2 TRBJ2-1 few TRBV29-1 TGCAGCGTAGAGACTAGCGGGACCAACAATGAGCAGTTCTTC CSVETSGTNNEQFF
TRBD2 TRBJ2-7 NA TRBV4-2 TGTGCCAGCAGCCAAGAGGCTAGCGGGAGATACGAGCAGTACTTC CASSQEASGRYEQYF
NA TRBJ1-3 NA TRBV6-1 TGTGCCAGCAGTGACGCCTCTAGCTCTGGAAACACCATATATTTT CASSDASSSGNTIYF
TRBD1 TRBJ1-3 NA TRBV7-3 TGTGCCAGCAGTTTACAGGGGGCCTCTGGAAACACCATATATTTT CASSLQGASGNTIYF
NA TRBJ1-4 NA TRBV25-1 TGTGCCAGCAGTGAGGCCGGGACGTGGGAAAAACTGTTTTTT CASSEAGTWEKLFF
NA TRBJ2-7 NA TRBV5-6 TGTGCCAGCAGCTTGGCGTACGGTTTAGGACTATACGAGCAGTACTTC CASSLAYGLGLYEQYF
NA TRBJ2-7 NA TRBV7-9 TGTGCCAGCAGCTCTAGGACGGACTACGAGCAGTACTTC CASSSRTDYEQYF
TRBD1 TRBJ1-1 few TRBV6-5 TGTGCCAGCAGTTCCAGGGACAGGGCGCGCACTGAAGCTTTCTTT CASSSRDRARTEAFF
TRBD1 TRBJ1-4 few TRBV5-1 TGCGCCAGCAGCTTGAAAGAACAGGGGGCGGGAGAAAAACTGTTTTTT CASSLKEQGAGEKLFF
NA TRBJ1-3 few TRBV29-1 TGCAGCGTTGAAACCACAGCACCCTCTGGAAACACCATATATTTT CSVETTAPSGNTIYF
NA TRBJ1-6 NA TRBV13 TGTGCCAGCAGCTTAGAGGGGACACGATTTGACAATTCACCCCTCCACTTT CASSLEGTRFDNSPLHF
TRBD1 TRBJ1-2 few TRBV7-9 TGTGCCAGCAGCTCGTCCGGGACAGCCCACATCTATGGCTACACCTTC CASSSSGTAHIYGYTF
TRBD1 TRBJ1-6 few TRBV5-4 TGTGCCAGCAGCTTGGGCCCGGGACAGGGTAATTCACCCCTCCACTTT CASSLGPGQGNSPLHF
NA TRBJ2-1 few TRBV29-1 TGCAGCGTTGATGGGGCCAAACCCTTCTACAATGAGCAGTTCTTC CSVDGAKPFYNEQFF
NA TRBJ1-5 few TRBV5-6 TGTGCCAGCAGCTTGGCCAACGGTTATAATCAGCCCCAGCATTTT CASSLANGYNQPQHF